This TCR beta chain stems from a study of blood T cell repertoires in COVID-19. Per the original data handling: Estimates of nucleated cell counts were drawn from the amplification of reference gene primers. The table came from immunoSEQ multiplex PCR; TCRdb's copy has only in-frame clones and leaves some out. D and trimming come from the DNA, and the V and J calls and clone size come from that table. The sample gives about 200,000 clones, about four fifths of which show up once; around 7.8% is in the top ten. Enrolled during active infection, Seattle patients were then followed longitudinally. This clonotype was obtained from an older woman with COVID-19, enrolled during active disease. The sequenced sample was peripheral blood.

The CDR3 coding sequence is TGTGCCAGCAGCCCCCGGGGACTAGCTCGGGGCTCCTACAATGAGCAGTTCTTC. Its translation: CASSPRGLARGSYNEQFF. This chain joins TRBV7-2 and TRBJ2-1; 9 bases fit TRBD2. V shed 5 bases and J 0 bases; nucleotides not matched to a gene: 11. CDR1 and CDR2 (germline): SGHTA, FQGNSA. CDR3 size: 18 residues.